One and the same sample provided the 32 T cell receptor beta chains below, sequenced in a study of CD8 T cells in Susac syndrome. Random-hexamer reverse transcription was applied to roughly 0.45 to 1 ug RNA. TCRdb redid the calling of the immunoSEQ multiplex PCR reads with MiXCR, one entry per CDR3 protein. The data hold roughly 190,000 distinct CDR3 sequences, with approximately 96% observed a single time. The specimen was CD4+ T cells from PBMCs. The receptors derive from a human donor with Susac syndrome.

The genes are TRBV29-1 and TRBJ2-3; 9 bases are shared with TRBD2. The CDR3 totals 14 residues. Trimming removed 3 bases from V and 4 bases from J; junction bases left unmatched: 5. Germline-derived CDR1 and CDR2 are SQVTM and ANQGSEA. CDR3 protein: CSVEPSGVPDTQYF. CDR3 DNA: TGCAGCGTTGAGCCTAGCGGGGTGCCAGATACGCAGTATTTT.

The chain links TRBV6-6 to TRBJ2-7; D is uncertain. The CDR3 extends over 12 amino acids. The germline V and J ends were trimmed by 0 bases and 6 bases, with 6 bases remaining between them. Germline V lookup: CDR1 MNHNY, CDR2 SVGAGI (reference sequence). The CDR3 DNA reads TGTGCCAGCAGTTACTCAGGGTCCGAGCAGTACTTC. Translated: CASSYSGSEQYF.

V gene TRBV6-5 combines with J gene TRBJ2-7; D uncertain. The CDR3 totals 13 residues. Trimming removed 7 bases at V and 0 bases at J, with 10 bases between. The germline gives CDR1 MNHEY, CDR2 SVGAGI. CDR3 sequence reads: CASTPQSSYEQYF. CDR3 sequence (DNA): TGTGCCAGCACCCCACAGAGCTCCTACGAGCAGTACTTC.

This chain links TRBV29-1 with TRBJ1-1; 10 nucleotides agree with TRBD1. Germline trimming cut 4 bases from V and 4 bases from J; bases unmatched to any gene: 6. Looked up from germline, CDR1 is SQVTM and CDR2 is ANQGSEA. This CDR3 has 14 residues. In DNA, the CDR3 is TGCAGCGTTGTGACAGGGGGCAGGGGCACTGAAGCTTTCTTT. Translation: CSVVTGGRGTEAFF.

The chain recombines TRBV6-6 with TRBJ2-3; no reliable D call. CDR3 length: 12 amino acids. The V and J ends lost 8 bases and 3 bases respectively, with 9 bases between them. Germline CDR1 and CDR2: MNHNY and SVGAGI (reference sequence). Here the CDR3 reads CASCRRTDTQYF. CDR3 nucleotide sequence: TGTGCCAGCTGCAGAAGAACAGATACGCAGTATTTT.

The rearrangement links TRBV3-1 to TRBJ2-7; 8 bases are shared with TRBD2. V shed 0 bases and J 4 bases; nucleotides not matched to a gene: 8. The CDR3 spans 16 residues. Germline loops: CDR1 LGHDT, CDR2 YNNKEL (reference sequence). CDR3 amino acids: CASSQDIAGGLYEQYF. CDR3 nucleotides: TGTGCCAGCAGCCAAGATATTGCGGGGGGCTTGTACGAGCAGTACTTC.

This sequence joins TRBV30 and TRBJ2-3; no reliable D call. V lost 0 bases to trimming and J lost 2 bases, with 9 bases between them. This CDR3 has 14 amino acids. Per germline, CDR1 GTSNPN and CDR2 SVGIG (reference sequence). The CDR3 nucleotides are TGTGCCTGGAGTGTCGCGGTGAACACAGATACGCAGTATTTT. It specifies CAWSVAVNTDTQYF.

The table lists this clonotype with a count of one. This chain joins TRBV12-3 or TRBV12-4 and TRBJ2-1, with a tentative D call TRBD2 (5 bases). The CDR3 runs to 12 residues. Trimming took 6 bases from V and 7 from J, leaving 10 bases between them. CDR3 sequence: CASSVRDNEQFF. The CDR3, as DNA: TGTGCCAGCAGCGTCCGGGATAATGAGCAGTTCTTC.

The genes are TRBV29-1 and TRBJ1-1, with 9 positions matching TRBD1. Trimming cost V 6 bases and J 3 bases; bases outside gene matches: 2. Per germline, CDR1 SQVTM and CDR2 ANQGSEA. The length of the CDR3 is 12 residues. The CDR3 sequence: CSVDRGDTEAFF. CDR3 sequence (DNA): TGCAGCGTAGACAGGGGGGACACTGAAGCTTTCTTT.

The genes are TRBV20-1 and TRBJ2-7; D is ambiguous. Germline V gene sequence: CDR1 DFQATT, CDR2 SNEGSKA (reference sequence). Trimming left V 3 bases short and J 6 bases short, with 9 bases between. The CDR3 has 11 amino acids. The CDR3 protein is CSASLLGEQYF. The CDR3 region has the DNA TGCAGTGCTAGTCTATTAGGCGAGCAGTACTTC.

The CDR3 region has the DNA TGTGCCAGCAGTTACTCGATCGGGGGGCGTAACAATGAGCAGTTCTTC. It encodes CASSYSIGGRNNEQFF. The V and J genes are TRBV6-2 or TRBV6-3 and TRBJ2-1; weak D call: TRBD2 (7 bases). Deletions cut 0 bases from V and 5 bases from J, with 14 bases between. The germline V gene has CDR1 MNHEY and CDR2 SVGEGT. The CDR3 totals 16 residues.

The rearrangement uses TRBV11-2 and TRBJ2-7; D is uncertain. Germline V gene sequence: CDR1 SGHAT, CDR2 FQNNGV. The V gene lost 2 bases and the J gene lost 3 bases, with 11 bases spanning the gap. This CDR3 is built from 14 residues. The CDR3 loop reads CASSLIGSLYEQYF. CDR3 sequence (DNA): TGTGCCAGCAGCTTAATCGGCAGCCTCTACGAGCAGTACTTC.

This rearrangement joins TRBV30 to TRBJ2-2; D may be TRBD1 or TRBD2 (6 bases each). CDR1 is GTSNPN, CDR2 SVGIG, per germline (reference sequence). The CDR3 has 14 residues. The V end lost 5 bases, the J end lost 4 bases, and 14 bases lay between the germline ends. The CDR3 DNA is TGTGCCTGGGTTTGGGGGGCGAGCACCGGGGAGCTGTTTTTT. This translates into CAWVWGASTGELFF.

The chain is built from TRBV20-1 and TRBJ2-7; 7 nucleotides line up with TRBD1. The CDR3 length is 12 residues. The V and J ends lost 2 bases and 4 bases, in that order; junction bases with no gene match: 2. CDR1 DFQATT and CDR2 SNEGSKA come from the germline V gene (reference sequence). This CDR3 reads CSARQGQYEQYF. CDR3 nucleotides: TGCAGTGCTAGACAGGGACAGTACGAGCAGTACTTC.

CDR3 protein: CASSQDPVPHNEQFF. The CDR3 DNA reads as TGTGCCAGCAGCCAAGATCCAGTCCCCCACAATGAGCAGTTCTTC. The chain uses TRBV3-1 and TRBJ2-1; no reliable D call. V shed 0 bases and J shed 5 bases, with 11 bases lying between them. This CDR3 region has 15 residues. CDR1 is LGHDT, CDR2 YNNKEL, per germline (reference sequence).

The gene calls are TRBV4-1 and TRBJ2-5; 9 bases line up with TRBD2. From germline, CDR1 is MGHRA and CDR2 YSYEKL. The junction had 5 bases not matched to a gene; V was cut back by 2 bases and J by 1 base. The CDR3 has 16 amino acids. The CDR3 protein is CASSQLAGGLQETQYF. CDR3 sequence (DNA): TGCGCCAGCAGCCAATTGGCGGGGGGGCTCCAAGAGACCCAGTACTTC.

The V and J genes are TRBV5-4 and TRBJ2-1; no definite D call. Germline V CDR1 and CDR2: SGHNT, YYREEE (reference sequence). V lost 10 bases to trimming and J lost 9 bases, with 5 bases between them. CDR3 size: 8 residues. The CDR3 loop reads CAAGEQFF. The CDR3 DNA is TGTGCCGCAGGTGAGCAGTTCTTC.

The chain employs TRBV9 and TRBJ2-2; D may be TRBD1 (5 bases). V dropped 0 bases and J dropped 6 bases, with 9 bases sitting between them. The CDR3 covers 14 residues. From germline, CDR1 is SGDLS and CDR2 YYNGEE. CDR3 DNA sequence: TGTGCCAGCAGCGTAGAGGGGTCCCCCGGGGAGCTGTTTTTT. Translating it yields CASSVEGSPGELFF.

The chain couples TRBV5-1 to TRBJ1-3; maybe TRBD1 (5 bases). V dropped 0 bases and J dropped 4 bases, with 11 bases sitting between them. Germline CDR1 and CDR2: SGHRS and YFSETQ. CDR3 length equals 15 residues. Written as DNA, the CDR3 is TGCGCCAGCAGCTTGGGCGAAAACAGGGGAAACACCATATATTTT. It encodes CASSLGENRGNTIYF.

The chain recombines TRBV29-1 with TRBJ1-2; 10 nucleotides align to TRBD1. Germline CDR1 SQVTM, CDR2 ANQGSEA. J was trimmed by 1 base and V by 3 bases; bases with no gene match: 8. The CDR3 covers 16 residues. CDR3 residues: CSVDRDRGISNYGYTF. The CDR3 nucleotides are TGCAGCGTTGACCGGGACAGGGGAATAAGTAACTATGGCTACACCTTC.

J is TRBJ2-5 and V is TRBV29-1; unclear D gene. Trimming cost V 4 bases and J 2 bases, with 5 bases left between them. This CDR3 region has 11 residues. Germline loops: CDR1 SQVTM, CDR2 ANQGSEA. CDR3 DNA sequence: TGCAGCGTTGGGGGACAAGAGACCCAGTACTTC. The encoded protein is CSVGGQETQYF.

The J gene is TRBJ2-1, the V gene TRBV15, with 10 bases fitting TRBD2. This CDR3 is 16 amino acids long. Germline assignment: CDR1 LNHNV and CDR2 YYDKDF (reference sequence). J gave up 7 bases and V 5 bases, and 11 bases lay outside the gene matches. The CDR3 DNA sequence: TGTGCCACCAGCCGGGGAGCGGGGGGGGCTCTGAATGAGCAGTTCTTC. Amino acid sequence: CATSRGAGGALNEQFF. Supplemented by reference TRBV15 and TRBJ2-1, the full variable domain reads DAMVIQNPRYQVTQFGKPVTLSCSQTLNHNVMYWYQQKSSQAPKLLFHYYDKDFNNEADTPDNFQSRRPNTSFCFLDIRSPGLGDTAMYLCATSRGAGGALNEQFFGPGTRLTVL.

The rearrangement links TRBV21-1 to TRBJ1-2; the DNA was not used to check the table's D call, TRBD1. TRBV21-1 is a recognized pseudogene. This CDR3 has 14 residues. The CDR3 nucleotides are TGTGCCAGCAGCAAAGGGACAGGGGACTATGGCTACACCTTC. This encodes CASSKGTGDYGYTF.

The J gene is TRBJ2-7, the V gene TRBV5-4; 7 nucleotides match TRBD2. Germline CDR1 is SGHNT and CDR2 is YYREEE (reference sequence). The V and J ends lost 4 bases and 3 bases, in that order; junction bases with no gene match: 10. The CDR3 loop spans 15 amino acids. DNA of the CDR3: TGTGCCAGCAGCCGCCCGGGGACTACCAGCTACGAGCAGTACTTC. This translates into CASSRPGTTSYEQYF.

Worth noting for this clonotype: Compared with germline, one end of the junction differs, possibly owing to a read error. This chain joins TRBV3-1 and TRBJ1-1, with 7 bases matching TRBD1. Germline values: CDR1 LGHDT, CDR2 YNNKEL (reference sequence). This CDR3 has 13 residues. The CDR3 coding sequence is TGTGCCAGCAGCCCGACAGGGAACGCTGAAGCTTTCTTT. This encodes CASSPTGNAEAFF.

The V call is TRBV2, the J call TRBJ2-6; 10 bases agree with TRBD1. V lost 7 bases to trimming and J lost 0 bases; unmatched junction nucleotides: 9. Germline assignment: CDR1 SNHLY and CDR2 FYNNEI. This CDR3 contains 18 residues. DNA of the CDR3: TGTGCCAGCAAATCATGGGACAGGGGAGTCTCTGGGGCCAACGTCCTGACTTTC. This gives the protein CASKSWDRGVSGANVLTF.

Remarks on this clonotype: At one of its ends the junction is not consistent with the germline gene, which may arise from a read error. V gene TRBV12-5 combines with J gene TRBJ1-5; no firm D call. Germline CDR1 LGHNT, CDR2 FRNRAP. This CDR3 region has 16 residues. CDR3 sequence (DNA): TGTGCTAATGGTTTGCTACAGATGGAGGGCAATCAGCCCCAGCATTTT. This sequence encodes CANGLLQMEGNQPQHF.

The chain combines TRBV10-3 with TRBJ2-2; TRBD1 is a possible D gene (6 bases). The CDR3 extends over 15 amino acids. The V end lost 7 bases, the J end lost 1 base, and 13 bases lay between the germline ends. From germline, CDR1 is ENHRY and CDR2 SYGVKD. CDR3 sequence (DNA): TGTGCCATCAACAACAGGGCTCTGAACACCGGGGAGCTGTTTTTT. Translating gives CAINNRALNTGELFF.

This sequence joins TRBV7-9 and TRBJ1-1; possible D gene TRBD1, 5 bases. Germline V gene sequence: CDR1 SEHNR, CDR2 FQNEAQ (reference sequence). CDR3 length: 13 amino acids. V lost 2 bases to trimming and J lost 6 bases, with 10 bases between them. The CDR3 DNA reads as TGTGCCAGCAGCTTATCCGACAGACCTGAAGCTTTCTTT. Translated: CASSLSDRPEAFF.

This chain joins TRBV5-6 and TRBJ2-2; D may match TRBD1 or TRBD2 (5 bases each). The V end was cut by 3 bases, the J end by 5 bases, with 17 bases between. The CDR3 runs 16 residues. Germline-derived CDR1 and CDR2 are SGHDT and YYEEEE. The CDR3 region is CASSWEPGPTTGELFF. The CDR3, as DNA: TGTGCCAGCAGCTGGGAACCGGGACCCACGACCGGGGAGCTGTTTTTT.

The chain has TRBV28 and TRBJ2-1; 13 bases fit TRBD2. The J segment lost 14 bases and the V segment lost 3 bases, leaving 16 bases of the junction unmatched. The CDR3 covers 17 residues. Germline lookup yields CDR1 MDHEN and CDR2 SYDVKM. CDR3 region: CASSFPTTSGGLSEEFF. The CDR3 nucleotides are TGTGCCAGCAGTTTCCCCACGACTAGCGGGGGGCTCTCTGAAGAGTTCTTC.

This clonotype was seen a few times. This chain uses TRBV5-6 with TRBJ1-6, with D maybe TRBD1 (6 bases). V was shortened by 3 bases and J by 7 bases, with 14 bases between the two germline ends. Germline CDR1 SGHDT, CDR2 YYEEEE. The CDR3 extends over 15 amino acids. The chain's CDR3 is CASSSRGGRNSPLHF. In nucleotides, the CDR3 is TGTGCCAGCAGCTCAAGGGGGGGTAGAAATTCACCCCTCCACTTT.